The rows below give T cell receptor beta chains drawn from one sample of a study of CD8 T cell repertoires and HIV-1 epitope variants. Clones were sequenced by immunoSEQ multiplex PCR, and TCRdb holds only the in-frame ones, with some missing. The sample carries 80,000 to 95,000 clones, roughly four fifths recorded once. Sequences were obtained from uncultured baseline CD8+ T cells from peripheral blood mononuclear cells (PBMCs). The receptors derive from a male donor with HIV. Each CDR3 is given with its conserved first and last residue. A D gene is named only where the DNA matches it firmly. Expanded clones are given a class, and other clones once, few, many or no size at all.

v_call	j_call	d_call	clone_size	cdr3_nt	cdr3_aa
TRBV18	TRBJ1-6	NA	few	TGTGCCAGCTCACCAGGCCCCGAGGCCCTCCACTTT	CASSPGPEALHF
TRBV28	TRBJ2-1	TRBD2	NA	TGTGCCAGCAGTTTATTGGGCGGGGGAAACAATGAGCAGTTCTTC	CASSLLGGGNNEQFF
TRBV25-1	TRBJ1-2	NA	once	TGTGCCAGCAGTGGTCCCCCCGCTAACTATGGCTACACCTTC	CASSGPPANYGYTF
TRBV10-2	TRBJ2-7	TRBD1	NA	TGCGCCAGCAGTGACTTGATCGGGCAGGGGGCCAACGAGCAGTACTTC	CASSDLIGQGANEQYF
TRBV7-2	TRBJ2-7	NA	NA	TGTGCCAGCAGCCTTAGGACAGGGAGGGACGAGCAGTACTTC	CASSLRTGRDEQYF
TRBV6-5	TRBJ1-5	NA	NA	TGTGCCAGCAGGGCCCTCGGGGGTCAGCCCCAGCATTTT	CASRALGGQPQHF
TRBV7-6	TRBJ2-5	TRBD2	NA	TGTGCCAGCAGCTCGAGACTAGCGGGAGGCCCAGAGCAAGAGACCCAGTACTTC	CASSSRLAGGPEQETQYF
TRBV28	TRBJ2-2	NA	NA	TGTGCCAGCAGGGTTGGGGAGAACACCGGGGAGCTGTTTTTT	CASRVGENTGELFF
TRBV27	TRBJ1-5	TRBD1	NA	TGTGCCAGCAGTTCCTACGGGACAGGGGGCGAGATGCCCAATCAGCCCCAGCATTTT	CASSSYGTGGEMPNQPQHF
TRBV21-1	TRBJ1-1	NA	NA	TGTGCCAGCAGGGGGACAACTGAAGCTTTCTTT	CASRGTTEAFF
TRBV6-5	TRBJ2-1	TRBD2	NA	TGTGCCAGCAGCTCCGGGGCGGGAGGGCCCCATGAGCAGTTCTTC	CASSSGAGGPHEQFF
TRBV13	TRBJ1-3	NA	NA	TGTGCCAGCACCCTTTTGACAGTGCTCTCTGGAAACACCATATATTTT	CASTLLTVLSGNTIYF
TRBV13	TRBJ1-3	NA	NA	TGTGCCAGCAGCTTCGTCCCTTCGGGGGGTGGAAACACCATATATTTT	CASSFVPSGGGNTIYF
TRBV14	TRBJ2-2	NA	NA	TGTGCCAGCAGCCCCTACGGGCTAAGGAGCACCGGGGAGCTGTTTTTT	CASSPYGLRSTGELFF
TRBV19	TRBJ1-2	NA	NA	TGTGCCAGTAGCGCTCCGGGCAGAACGCTCTATGGCTACACCTTC	CASSAPGRTLYGYTF
TRBV5-4	TRBJ1-1	NA	NA	TGTGCCAGCAGCGGGGGACGGAACACTGAAGCTTTCTTT	CASSGGRNTEAFF
TRBV18	TRBJ2-6	NA	NA	TGTGCCAGCTCACCCGCCGGGCTTGGTGGGGCCAACGTCCTGACTTTC	CASSPAGLGGANVLTF
TRBV14	TRBJ1-2	TRBD1	once	TGTGCCAGCAGCCTCACGACAGGGTACTATGGCTACACCTTC	CASSLTTGYYGYTF
TRBV5-6	TRBJ2-2	NA	few	TGTGCCAGCAGCTTGGCCTACGACACCGGGGAGCTGTTTTTT	CASSLAYDTGELFF
TRBV7-9	TRBJ2-7	NA	NA	TGTGCCAGCAGCTTAGAACTTGGAGACGAGCAGTACTTC	CASSLELGDEQYF
TRBV19	TRBJ1-3	NA	NA	TGTGCCAGTAGTTTCCTCGGCAGCTCTGGAAACACCATATATTTT	CASSFLGSSGNTIYF
TRBV30	TRBJ1-6	NA	NA	TGTGCCTGGGCCCGGGACCGTGATTCACCCCTCCACTTT	CAWARDRDSPLHF
TRBV7-8	TRBJ1-1	NA	NA	TGTGCCAGCAGCTTAGGCTCCTTGGGGACTGAAGCTTTCTTT	CASSLGSLGTEAFF
TRBV5-1	TRBJ2-3	TRBD2	once	TGCGCCAGCAGCTTGACCGCGGGAGGGCCGACAGATACGCAGTATTTT	CASSLTAGGPTDTQYF
TRBV10-3	TRBJ2-3	TRBD2	NA	TGTGCCATCAGTGACACTAGCGGGGGGGCCAGGATCCACACAGATACGCAGTATTTT	CAISDTSGGARIHTDTQYF
TRBV9	TRBJ1-3	TRBD1	NA	TGTGCCAGCAGCGATGACAGGGTGGGAAACACCATATATTTT	CASSDDRVGNTIYF
TRBV10-3	TRBJ2-5	NA	NA	TGTGCCATCAGTACAGGGTTGGGACAAGAGACCCAGTACTTC	CAISTGLGQETQYF
TRBV19	TRBJ2-1	NA	once	TGTGCCAGTAGTGTTCTCAATGAGCAGTTCTTC	CASSVLNEQFF
TRBV7-2	TRBJ1-6	NA	few	TGTGCCAGCAGCTCACAGATAAGCAGCAATTCACCCCTCCACTTT	CASSSQISSNSPLHF
TRBV28	TRBJ2-7	TRBD2	few	TGTGCCAGCAGAAATAAAGCGGGAGCCTACGAGCAGTACTTC	CASRNKAGAYEQYF
TRBV28	TRBJ1-1	NA	NA	TGTGCCAGCAGTTTATCATGGGAGAACACTGAAGCTTTCTTT	CASSLSWENTEAFF
TRBV14	TRBJ1-2	NA	NA	TGTGCCAGCAGCCAAGTCGGGACACAAGGCTACACCTTC	CASSQVGTQGYTF
TRBV6-1	TRBJ1-2	TRBD1	NA	TGTGCCAGCAGGGGGACAGGGCCAAACTATGGCTACACCTTC	CASRGTGPNYGYTF
TRBV13	TRBJ2-1	NA	medium-sized	TGTGCCAGCAGCCCCCTCTCTGGGGGGCTCTACAATGAGCAGTTCTTC	CASSPLSGGLYNEQFF
TRBV15	TRBJ2-7	NA	NA	TGTGCCACCAGCAGAGCTCGGACCCCAAGCTCCTACGAGCAGTACTTC	CATSRARTPSSYEQYF